One and the same sample provided the 27 T cell receptor beta chains below, sequenced in a study of cytomegalovirus exposure and HLA in healthy donors listed by TCRdb under 2017. The method behind the library was the immunoSEQ multiplex PCR assay. For the multiplex PCR, a mixture combining 60 forward primers for TCR Vbeta segments and 13 reverse primers for TCR Jbeta segments was used. TCRdb stores this immuneACCESS table with in-frame sequences only. Part of the clones is absent; in the studies checked, under half of the shortfall reflects unresolved V genes, and no reason is known for the rest. The table for this sample lists 150,000 to 200,000 clones; about 75% of them were counted only once. Approximately 6% of the sample is in the top ten clones. Sequencing input: PBMCs. Receptors were obtained from a man aged 35 to 55 in good health and CMV-seropositive.

The chain recombines TRBV9 with TRBJ1-2; 7 bases are shared with TRBD1. The germline CDR1 and CDR2 sequences are SGDLS and YYNGEE. The CDR3 sequence is 12 residues long. The trim removed 4 bases at V and 4 bases at J, leaving 1 base unmatched. CDR3 residues: CASSRDSYGYTF. Written as DNA, the CDR3 is TGTGCCAGCAGCAGGGACAGCTATGGCTACACCTTC.

A few counts support this clone. The chain carries TRBV7-2 and TRBJ1-1; TRBD1 might be the D (5 bases). V lost 5 bases to trimming and J lost 1 base, with 11 bases between them. The CDR3 totals 14 residues. Looked up from germline, CDR1 is SGHTA and CDR2 is FQGNSA. The CDR3 DNA follows: TGTGCCAGCAGCCGGGGAGGGGCGAACACTGAAGCTTTCTTT. Translated, it gives CASSRGGANTEAFF.

This rearrangement joins TRBV7-6 to TRBJ2-5; 14 bases map to TRBD2. Germline-derived CDR1 and CDR2 are SGHVS and FNYEAQ. The CDR3 covers 16 residues. J was trimmed by 5 bases and V by 3 bases; bases with no gene match: 5. The CDR3 DNA follows: TGTGCCAGCAGCTTGGGGGGACTAGCGGGAGCGGAGACCCAGTACTTC. Protein product: CASSLGGLAGAETQYF. Full variable domain (remainder filled in from reference TRBV7-6 and TRBJ2-5): GAGVSQSPRYKVTKRGQDVALRCDPISGHVSLYWYRQALGQGPEFLTYFNYEAQQDKSGLPNDRFSAERPEGSISTLTIQRTEQRDSAMYRCASSLGGLAGAETQYFGPGTRLLVL.

The chain links TRBV4-1 to TRBJ2-2; TRBD1 agrees at 7 bases. After removal of 4 bases from V and 4 bases from J, the junction contained 12 bases not matched to a gene. This CDR3 has 17 amino acids. Germline V lookup: CDR1 MGHRA, CDR2 YSYEKL. The CDR3 bases are TGCGCCAGCAGCCCGACCCGTGAGGGGGCGGGCACCGGGGAGCTGTTTTTT. Its protein is CASSPTREGAGTGELFF.

This chain joins TRBV11-3 and TRBJ1-1; 8 nucleotides match TRBD1. J lost 3 bases, V lost 4 bases, and 4 bases had no gene match. This CDR3 is 14 amino acids long. CDR1 and CDR2 from the germline V gene are SGHNT and YENEEA. In DNA, the CDR3 is TGTGCCAGCAGCTACGGACAGGGTTACACTGAAGCTTTCTTT. This encodes CASSYGQGYTEAFF.

The rearrangement links TRBV5-1 to TRBJ2-1; the D is unclear. The V gene's germline CDR1 is SGHRS and CDR2 YFSETQ. V was shortened by 4 bases and J by 5 bases, with 13 bases between the two germline ends. This CDR3 has 14 residues. The CDR3 region has the DNA TGCGCCAGCAGCCGTGACAACAACAACAATGAGCAGTTCTTC. This sequence encodes CASSRDNNNNEQFF. The whole variable domain, remainder taken from reference TRBV5-1 and TRBJ2-1, is KAGVTQTPRYLIKTRGQQVTLSCSPISGHRSVSWYQQTPGQGLQFLFEYFSETQRNKGNFPGRFSGRQFSNSRSEMNVSTLELGDSALYLCASSRDNNNNEQFFGPGTRLTVL.

This clone was seen only a few times. The rearrangement joins TRBV27 to TRBJ2-1; D is possibly TRBD2 (5 bases). The CDR3 contains 16 residues. V was trimmed by 6 bases and J by 6 bases, leaving 21 bases between them. Germline-derived CDR1 and CDR2 are MNHEY and SMNVEV (reference sequence). CDR3 nucleotide sequence: TGTGCCAGCAGCCCCTTTCTAGCAAGCGTTACCAATGAGCAGTTCTTC. Translating gives CASSPFLASVTNEQFF.

The V gene is TRBV5-5, the J gene TRBJ1-2; TRBD1 agrees at 8 bases. Germline V gene sequence: CDR1 SGHKS, CDR2 YYEKEE (reference sequence). The CDR3 totals 15 residues. V trimming: 3 bases; J trimming: 8 bases; junction bases outside the gene matches: 12. The CDR3 here is CASSSGWTGNLGYTF. The CDR3 DNA follows: TGTGCCAGCAGCTCGGGTTGGACAGGGAATCTAGGCTACACCTTC.

This rearrangement joins TRBV13 to TRBJ2-7; 10 nucleotides line up with TRBD2. This CDR3 spans 16 amino acids. V lost 0 bases to trimming and J lost 0 bases; unmatched junction nucleotides: 2. CDR1 and CDR2 (germline): PRHDT, FYEKMQ (reference sequence). This CDR3 reads CASSLGGLANSYEQYF. The CDR3 bases are TGTGCCAGCAGCTTAGGGGGACTAGCGAACTCCTACGAGCAGTACTTC.

This clone showed up just once. This chain connects TRBV30 to TRBJ1-5, with no clear D. Trimming stripped 2 bases from V and 3 bases from J, with 5 bases between. Germline CDR1 and CDR2: GTSNPN and SVGIG (reference sequence). The CDR3 is 12 residues long. For the CDR3, the DNA is TGTGCCTGGAGTCCTCCCAATCAGCCCCAGCATTTT. Its protein is CAWSPPNQPQHF.

J is TRBJ1-1 and V is TRBV19; 7 bases align to TRBD1. The germline V gene has CDR1 LNHDA and CDR2 SQIVND (reference sequence). The CDR3 extends over 15 amino acids. After removal of 5 bases from V and 0 bases from J, the junction contained 6 bases not matched to a gene. The CDR3 DNA is TGTGCCAGTAGTGCGATGACAGGGTTGAACACTGAAGCTTTCTTT. Its protein is CASSAMTGLNTEAFF.

The chain couples TRBV19 to TRBJ1-1; D gene unclear. Germline V gene lookup returns CDR1 LNHDA and CDR2 SQIVND (reference sequence). The CDR3 length is 15 residues. V was clipped by 7 bases and J by 1 base, with 16 bases between them. CDR3 sequence (DNA): TGTGCCAGTATGGTTGGAGAAAGTGGGAACACTGAAGCTTTCTTT. It is translated as CASMVGESGNTEAFF.

The chain carries TRBV27 and TRBJ2-1, with D possibly TRBD2 on 6 matching bases. The V end lost 6 bases, the J end lost 1 base, and 16 bases lay between the germline ends. The CDR3 consists of 16 residues. Germline loops: CDR1 MNHEY, CDR2 SMNVEV (reference sequence). CDR3 loop: CASSLLAGGSYNEQFF. In DNA, the CDR3 is TGTGCCAGCAGCCTATTGGCTGGGGGGTCCTACAATGAGCAGTTCTTC.

V is TRBV9 and J is TRBJ2-3, with TRBD2 matching over 8 bases. Germline V CDR1 and CDR2: SGDLS, YYNGEE. The CDR3 extends over 17 amino acids. V lost 2 bases, J lost 2 bases, and 10 bases stayed unmatched. CDR3 sequence: CASSVDTSGGLTDTQYF. In DNA, the CDR3 is TGTGCCAGCAGCGTGGATACTAGCGGCGGGCTCACAGATACGCAGTATTTT.

The V gene is TRBV5-6, the J gene TRBJ2-7; 9 bases are a match to TRBD2. Germline CDR1 is SGHDT and CDR2 is YYEEEE. V lost 3 bases and J lost 4; bases outside the gene matches: 5. The CDR3 has 14 residues. For the CDR3, the DNA is TGTGCCAGCAGCTGGGCGACTAGCGGATACGAGCAGTACTTC. Translated, it gives CASSWATSGYEQYF.

The chain uses TRBV10-1 and TRBJ1-6, with a weak D call TRBD1 (6 bases). Trimming took off 4 bases at V and 5 bases at J, with 9 bases between the two ends. CDR1 and CDR2 (germline): WNHNN, SYGVQD (reference sequence). The CDR3 has 14 amino acids. CDR3 loop: CASSAGQNNSPLHF. CDR3 nucleotides: TGCGCCAGCAGTGCAGGACAGAATAATTCACCCCTCCACTTT.

The chain recombines TRBV7-3 with TRBJ2-1; D perhaps matches TRBD2 (6 bases). CDR3 length equals 15 residues. The V gene lost 1 base and the J gene lost 9 bases, with 16 bases spanning the gap. Germline assignment: CDR1 SGHTA and CDR2 FQGTGA. The CDR3 sequence is CASSLMSGESFEQFF. CDR3 DNA: TGTGCCAGCAGCTTAATGTCGGGGGAGAGTTTTGAGCAGTTCTTC.

This clone has only a few counts. The chain has TRBV4-2 and TRBJ2-7; TRBD2 agrees at 10 bases. This CDR3 spans 15 amino acids. J gave up 9 bases and V 0 bases, and 8 bases lay outside the gene matches. The germline gives CDR1 LGHNA, CDR2 YNFKEQ. This chain's CDR3 is CASSQEGTSVPLQYF. CDR3 nucleotides: TGTGCCAGCAGCCAAGAAGGGACTAGCGTCCCACTGCAGTACTTC.

This clone was detected only once. The rearrangement uses TRBV5-1 and TRBJ2-6; TRBD1 is a possible D gene (5 bases). The V and J ends lost 1 base and 1 base respectively, with 9 bases between them. The CDR3 runs 16 residues. Germline V gene lookup returns CDR1 SGHRS and CDR2 YFSETQ. CDR3 in amino acids: CASSLSPGSGANVLTF. The CDR3, as DNA: TGCGCCAGCAGCTTGTCCCCAGGGTCTGGGGCCAACGTCCTGACTTTC.

The J gene is TRBJ1-4, the V gene TRBV15, with 8 bases aligning to TRBD1. V gave up 3 bases and J gave up 7 bases; unmatched junction bases: 7. This CDR3 is built from 15 residues. Germline-derived CDR1 and CDR2 are LNHNV and YYDKDF (reference sequence). CDR3 sequence reads: CATSSRTGTTEKLFF. CDR3 sequence (DNA): TGTGCCACCAGCAGCAGGACAGGGACAACTGAAAAACTGTTTTTT.

This clone has a single count. The CDR3 region is CASSKTTTNEKLFF. The DNA for the CDR3 is TGTGCCAGCAGTAAAACAACAACTAATGAAAAACTGTTTTTT. This sequence joins TRBV2 and TRBJ1-4; D gene unclear. From germline, CDR1 is SNHLY and CDR2 FYNNEI. Between the trimmed V and J ends, which lost 5 bases and 0 bases, there was a span of 7 bases. The CDR3 loop spans 14 amino acids. Based on the CDR3 plus reference TRBV2 and TRBJ1-4, the full variable domain is EPEVTQTPSHQVTQMGQEVILRCVPISNHLYFYWYRQILGQKVEFLVSFYNNEISEKSEIFDDQFSVERPDGSNFTLKIRSTKLEDSAMYFCASSKTTTNEKLFFGSGTQLSVL.

V is TRBV5-6 and J is TRBJ1-2, with unresolved D. Germline lookup yields CDR1 SGHDT and CDR2 YYEEEE. Trimming removed 4 bases from V and 7 bases from J, with 8 bases in between. CDR3 length: 11 amino acids. The CDR3: CASSRESGYTF. Written as DNA, the CDR3 is TGTGCCAGCAGCCGCGAGTCTGGCTACACCTTC. The full variable domain, rest sourced from reference TRBV5-6 and TRBJ1-2, is DAGVTQSPTHLIKTRGQQVTLRCSPKSGHDTVSWYQQALGQGPQFIFQYYEEEERQRGNFPDRFSGHQFPNYSSELNVNALLLGDSALYLCASSRESGYTFGSGTRLTVV.

The rearrangement joins TRBV19 to TRBJ1-1; 7 bases agree with TRBD1. CDR3 length equals 16 residues. V lost 7 bases, J lost 1 base, and 12 bases stayed unmatched. Looked up from germline, CDR1 is LNHDA and CDR2 is SQIVND (reference sequence). The CDR3: CASTHPVGGANTEAFF. The CDR3 nucleotides are TGTGCCAGTACCCACCCGGTAGGGGGCGCGAACACTGAAGCTTTCTTT.

This sequence joins TRBV5-6 and TRBJ2-7; D is uncertain. The V and J ends lost 3 bases and 5 bases respectively, with 21 bases between them. The CDR3 length is 16 residues. The V gene's germline CDR1 is SGHDT and CDR2 YYEEEE. In DNA form, the CDR3 reads TGTGCCAGCAGCTATCGACAAGACCTCAAAGGAAACGAGCAGTACTTC. It yields the protein CASSYRQDLKGNEQYF.

V gene TRBV19 combines with J gene TRBJ1-2, with D possibly being TRBD1 (5 bases). This CDR3 spans 15 amino acids. CDR1 is LNHDA and CDR2 is SQIVND in the germline V gene (reference sequence). V lost 2 bases and J lost 0, with 10 bases in between. This CDR3 reads CASSIWAGANYGYTF. CDR3 bases: TGTGCCAGTAGTATATGGGCGGGGGCTAACTATGGCTACACCTTC.

The rearrangement links TRBV4-2 to TRBJ1-1, with 9 bases fitting TRBD1. The germline V gene encodes CDR1 LGHNA and CDR2 YNFKEQ. The CDR3 consists of 15 residues. The J segment lost 8 bases and the V segment lost 4 bases, leaving 11 bases of the junction unmatched. In DNA, the CDR3 is TGTGCCAGCAGCCCCTGGGTCGGGACAGGGAGCGAAGCTTTCTTT. This codes for CASSPWVGTGSEAFF.

This clone was recorded a few times. The chain recombines TRBV19 with TRBJ1-1; D is unclear. The CDR3 has 15 residues. Between the trimmed V and J ends, which lost 6 bases and 0 bases, there was a span of 14 bases. Germline V gene data show CDR1 as LNHDA and CDR2 as SQIVND (reference sequence). The CDR3 sequence is CASSPTHSLNTEAFF. The DNA for the CDR3 is TGTGCCAGTAGCCCGACACATTCTTTGAACACTGAAGCTTTCTTT.